A single sample gave rise to the 25 T cell receptor beta chains below, sequenced in a study of OX40 agonist ivuxolimab in advanced cancers. TCRdb keeps only in-frame clones here, not all; method: immunoSEQ multiplex PCR. The table shows approximately 84,000 clones, with 75% to 90% occurring only once. The source material was CD4+ or CD8+ T cells sorted from blood, sampled in a trial of the OX40 agonist ivuxolimab. Receptors originate from an adult with an advanced solid tumor such as melanoma, head and neck, liver or kidney cancer.

V and J are TRBV27 and TRBJ1-5, with TRBD1 matching 7 bases. The J segment lost 2 bases and the V segment lost 6 bases, leaving 7 bases of the junction unmatched. This CDR3 spans 15 amino acids. CDR1 MNHEY and CDR2 SMNVEV come from the germline V gene (reference sequence). The CDR3 loop reads CASRLTGKRNQPQHF. CDR3 sequence (DNA): TGTGCCAGCAGGTTGACAGGGAAGCGCAATCAGCCCCAGCATTTT.

The chain recombines TRBV5-5 with TRBJ1-2, with D possibly TRBD1 on 6 matching bases. Germline V lookup: CDR1 SGHKS, CDR2 YYEKEE (reference sequence). The ends were cut back, 1 base at V and 4 bases at J, with 8 bases in the middle. The CDR3 runs to 13 residues. The CDR3 coding sequence is TGTGCCAGCAGCTTGTGGGACACCTATGGCTACACCTTC. This sequence encodes CASSLWDTYGYTF.

V usage is TRBV5-4 and J usage is TRBJ2-5; 7 bases match TRBD2. Trimming removed 4 bases from V and 2 bases from J; junction bases left unmatched: 5. This CDR3 is built from 14 residues. CDR1 and CDR2 from the germline V gene are SGHNT and YYREEE (reference sequence). The CDR3 region has the DNA TGTGCCAGCAGCCGGGACTACCGTCAAGAGACCCAGTACTTC. Residues: CASSRDYRQETQYF.

V and J are TRBV7-9 and TRBJ1-1; D is unclear. With 0 bases removed from V and 1 base from J, the gap between germline ends came to 9 bases. The CDR3 runs 15 residues. The germline V gene encodes CDR1 SEHNR and CDR2 FQNEAQ (reference sequence). CDR3 nucleotide sequence: TGTGCCAGCAGCTTAGCCCAGAGCTGGAACACTGAAGCTTTCTTT. Its translation is CASSLAQSWNTEAFF.

V is TRBV12-5 and J is TRBJ2-1; weak D call: TRBD1 (5 bases). V gave up 2 bases and J gave up 2 bases, with 10 bases separating them. The CDR3 extends over 15 amino acids. Germline lookup yields CDR1 LGHNT and CDR2 FRNRAP. The DNA of the CDR3 is TGTGCTAGTGGTTTGTACCAGGGAACCTACAATGAGCAGTTCTTC. Protein product: CASGLYQGTYNEQFF.

The chain combines TRBV5-6 with TRBJ2-5; 11 bases are a match to TRBD2. V trimming: 3 bases; J trimming: 4 bases; junction bases outside the gene matches: 8. Germline V CDR1 and CDR2: SGHDT, YYEEEE. CDR3 length: 16 residues. The CDR3 protein is CASSSPLAGAGETQYF. The CDR3 bases are TGTGCCAGCAGCTCCCCACTAGCGGGGGCGGGAGAGACCCAGTACTTC.

This chain connects TRBV6-5 to TRBJ2-5; D may be TRBD2 (5 bases). V gave up 6 bases and J gave up 5 bases, with 19 bases separating them. Germline CDR1 and CDR2: MNHEY and SVGAGI. The CDR3 runs to 15 residues. The CDR3 here is CASSLYLTGVETQYF. The DNA of the CDR3 is TGTGCCAGCAGCTTATACCTGACCGGGGTTGAGACCCAGTACTTC.

This chain connects TRBV4-3 to TRBJ2-2; tentatively, D is TRBD2 (5 bases). CDR1 is LGHNA and CDR2 is YSLEER in the germline V gene. The CDR3 is 16 amino acids. V was clipped by 4 bases and J by 0 bases, with 12 bases between them. CDR3 DNA: TGCGCCAGCAGCCCCTCGCCGGGGTCGAACACCGGGGAGCTGTTTTTT. Protein: CASSPSPGSNTGELFF.

The CDR3 sequence is CASSLPRQGNYGYTF. CDR3 DNA sequence: TGTGCCAGCAGTCTTCCCAGGCAGGGGAACTATGGCTACACCTTC. J is TRBJ1-2 and V is TRBV28; D is perhaps TRBD1 (6 bases). This CDR3 contains 15 residues. Between the trimmed V and J ends, which lost 5 bases and 2 bases, there was a span of 15 bases. Germline-derived CDR1 and CDR2 are MDHEN and SYDVKM.

The chain links TRBV6-1 to TRBJ2-3; no definite D call. Germline CDR1 MNHNS, CDR2 SASEGT. V lost 7 bases and J 0 bases, leaving 8 bases between the germline ends. The CDR3 totals 13 residues. The CDR3 protein is CASTQSSTDTQYF. DNA of the CDR3: TGTGCCAGCACTCAATCTAGCACAGATACGCAGTATTTT.

The chain couples TRBV15 to TRBJ2-7; no firm D call. The CDR3 has 13 residues. V was cut by 0 bases and J by 7 bases, with 10 bases left in between. Germline CDR1 LNHNV, CDR2 YYDKDF (reference sequence). The CDR3 here is CATSRDTAREQYF. CDR3 bases: TGTGCCACCAGCAGAGATACTGCCAGGGAGCAGTACTTC.

This chain uses TRBV18 with TRBJ2-5, with a tentative D call TRBD1 (5 bases). V was trimmed by 4 bases and J by 4 bases, leaving 13 bases between them. Germline CDR1 KGHSH, CDR2 LQKENI. The CDR3 runs 14 residues. The CDR3 sequence: CASSLADTTETQYF. CDR3 in DNA: TGTGCCAGCTCACTGGCGGACACGACAGAGACCCAGTACTTC.

This chain links TRBV4-3 with TRBJ2-5; D possibly corresponds to TRBD2 (6 bases). This CDR3 comprises 13 residues. V lost 3 bases and J 5 bases, leaving 10 bases between the germline ends. CDR1 LGHNA and CDR2 YSLEER come from the germline V gene. The CDR3 nucleotides are TGCGCCAGCAGCCAGAGTCGGGGGGAGACCCAGTACTTC. Translating gives CASSQSRGETQYF.

The chain has TRBV28 and TRBJ1-2; D may be TRBD1 (5 bases). CDR3 length: 13 amino acids. With 7 bases removed from V and 8 bases from J, the gap between germline ends came to 17 bases. Germline V gene data show CDR1 as MDHEN and CDR2 as SYDVKM. In DNA form, the CDR3 reads TGTGCCAGCACCTCGTCGGTGGGGGTAGGCTACACCTTC. Translated, it gives CASTSSVGVGYTF.

This chain connects TRBV5-8 to TRBJ2-2; 7 nucleotides match TRBD2. V trimming: 1 base; J trimming: 6 bases; junction bases outside the gene matches: 9. This CDR3 contains 16 residues. CDR1 is SGHTS and CDR2 is YDEGEE in the germline V gene. Here the CDR3 reads CASSLLASGGPGELFF. The DNA of the CDR3 is TGTGCCAGCAGCTTGCTGGCTAGCGGTGGGCCCGGGGAGCTGTTTTTT.

The V gene is TRBV7-8, the J gene TRBJ1-5, with D possibly being TRBD1 (6 bases). Trimming shortened V by 4 bases and J by 3 bases, and 10 bases separated the two germline ends. This CDR3 spans 14 amino acids. Germline CDR1 reads SGHVS; CDR2 reads FQNEAQ. In nucleotides, the CDR3 is TGTGCCAGCAGCTCCACAGGGTACAATCAGCCCCAGCATTTT. Translated, it gives CASSSTGYNQPQHF.

This clone was counted a few times. The chain carries TRBV5-6 and TRBJ2-6; no definite D call. The CDR3 loop spans 15 amino acids. V was clipped by 5 bases and J by 0 bases, with 9 bases between them. The V gene's germline CDR1 is SGHDT and CDR2 YYEEEE. In nucleotides, the CDR3 is TGTGCCAGCAGTTATTGGAGCTCTGGGGCCAACGTCCTGACTTTC. Translating gives CASSYWSSGANVLTF.

V usage is TRBV7-9 and J usage is TRBJ2-1; 15 bases fit TRBD2. Germline CDR1 is SEHNR and CDR2 is FQNEAQ (reference sequence). The CDR3 has 18 residues. The V and J ends lost 3 bases and 4 bases, in that order; junction bases with no gene match: 7. For the CDR3, the DNA is TGTGCCAGCAGCTTCTCGGGACTAGCGGGGGGATCTTACAATGAGCAGTTCTTC. This encodes CASSFSGLAGGSYNEQFF.

V and J are TRBV6-1 and TRBJ2-1; 7 bases align to TRBD1. Trimming at V came to 11 bases and at J to 3 bases, leaving 10 bases not matched to a gene. Germline V lookup: CDR1 MNHNS, CDR2 SASEGT. This CDR3 comprises 14 residues. The CDR3 is CAAHRDRDYNEQFF. Written as DNA, the CDR3 is TGTGCCGCTCACCGGGACAGAGACTACAATGAGCAGTTCTTC.

This rearrangement joins TRBV18 to TRBJ1-3; 7 bases are shared with TRBD1. The V gene's germline CDR1 is KGHSH and CDR2 LQKENI. V was clipped by 3 bases and J by 0 bases; unmatched bases: 5. The CDR3 has 16 residues. CDR3 bases: TGTGCCAGCTCACCTCCGGGACAGTACTCTGGAAACACCATATATTTT. Translation gives CASSPPGQYSGNTIYF.

The J gene is TRBJ1-5, the V gene TRBV18, with 7 bases aligning to TRBD1. Germline CDR1 is KGHSH and CDR2 is LQKENI. This CDR3 spans 15 amino acids. The ends lost 0 bases at V and 3 bases at J; junction bases unmatched: 2. In nucleotides, the CDR3 is TGTGCCAGCTCACCACCGGGACAGTACAATCAGCCCCAGCATTTT. It yields the protein CASSPPGQYNQPQHF.

The rearrangement links TRBV7-2 to TRBJ1-4; perhaps TRBD1 as D (5 bases). The CDR3 has 15 amino acids. V was shortened by 7 bases and J by 4 bases, with 16 bases between the two germline ends. Germline CDR1 reads SGHTA; CDR2 reads FQGNSA. CDR3 DNA sequence: TGTGCCAGCAACCCGGGGGGAGGAAATAATGAAAAACTGTTTTTT. It codes for CASNPGGGNNEKLFF.

The V gene is TRBV5-8, the J gene TRBJ2-2, with 7 bases aligning to TRBD1. The germline V gene encodes CDR1 SGHTS and CDR2 YDEGEE. J was trimmed by 1 base and V by 5 bases; bases with no gene match: 8. The CDR3 totals 16 residues. CDR3 coding DNA: TGTGCCAGCAGTTTCGGTTACAGGGGGAACACCGGGGAGCTGTTTTTT. This codes for CASSFGYRGNTGELFF.

The rearrangement links TRBV7-2 to TRBJ2-7; TRBD1 matches at 12 bases. V gave up 5 bases and J gave up 6 bases; unmatched junction bases: 11. Germline CDR1 is SGHTA and CDR2 is FQGNSA. This CDR3 region has 16 residues. CDR3 bases: TGTGCCAGCAGCCCCCCCTACGGGACAGGGGGCTTCGAGCAGTACTTC. It specifies CASSPPYGTGGFEQYF.

The V call is TRBV28, the J call TRBJ1-1; TRBD1 might be the D (5 bases). V was pared by 2 bases and J by 11 bases, with 18 bases between. CDR1 MDHEN and CDR2 SYDVKM come from the germline V gene. CDR3 length: 14 residues. The CDR3: CASSLEGRELRAFF. CDR3 sequence (DNA): TGTGCCAGCAGTTTAGAAGGCAGGGAGTTACGGGCTTTCTTT. Variable domain in full (rest from reference TRBV28 and TRBJ1-1): DVKVTQSSRYLVKRTGEKVFLECVQDMDHENMFWYRQDPGLGLRLIYFSYDVKMKEKGDIPEGYSVSREKKERFSLILESASTNQTSMYLCASSLEGRELRAFFGQGTRLTVV.